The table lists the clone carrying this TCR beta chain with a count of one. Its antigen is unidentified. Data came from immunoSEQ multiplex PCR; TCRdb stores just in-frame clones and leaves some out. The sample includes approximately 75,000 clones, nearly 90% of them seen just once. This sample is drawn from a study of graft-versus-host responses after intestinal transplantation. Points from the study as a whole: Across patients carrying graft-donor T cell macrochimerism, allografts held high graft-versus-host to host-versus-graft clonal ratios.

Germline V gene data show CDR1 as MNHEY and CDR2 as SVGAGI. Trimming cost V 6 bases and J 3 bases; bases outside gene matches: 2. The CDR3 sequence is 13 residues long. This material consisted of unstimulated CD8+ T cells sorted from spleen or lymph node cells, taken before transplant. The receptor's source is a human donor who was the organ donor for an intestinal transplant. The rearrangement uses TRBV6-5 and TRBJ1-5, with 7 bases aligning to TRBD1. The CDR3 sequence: CASRTGINQPQHF. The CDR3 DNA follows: TGTGCCAGCAGGACAGGGATCAATCAGCCCCAGCATTTT.